Described below is a single T cell receptor (beta chain) sequence and its context. Its antigen remains unknown. This entry comes from a study of monozygotic twins with inflammatory bowel disease. Each sample's cDNA came from eight separate reactions. Each UMI harboured a 6-nucleotide sample barcode and was appended via template switching. TCRdb reanalyzed the 5' RACE reads and collapses them to one entry per CDR3 protein, without DNA. The sample data list about 160,000 distinct CDR3 sequences. General study results and limits: IBD patients shared fewer clonotypes with others than healthy twins, especially with disease activity.

There are 14 residues in the CDR3. CDR1 is SGHRS and CDR2 is YFSETQ in the germline V gene. This receptor was obtained from a human donor with ulcerative colitis or Crohn's disease, or a healthy co-twin of an affected twin (not recorded which). The rearrangement joins TRBV5-1 to TRBJ2-1; TCRdb lists TRBD1, though no DNA is available to test this call. Specimen: blood. CDR3 protein: CASSTPGQHNEQFF.